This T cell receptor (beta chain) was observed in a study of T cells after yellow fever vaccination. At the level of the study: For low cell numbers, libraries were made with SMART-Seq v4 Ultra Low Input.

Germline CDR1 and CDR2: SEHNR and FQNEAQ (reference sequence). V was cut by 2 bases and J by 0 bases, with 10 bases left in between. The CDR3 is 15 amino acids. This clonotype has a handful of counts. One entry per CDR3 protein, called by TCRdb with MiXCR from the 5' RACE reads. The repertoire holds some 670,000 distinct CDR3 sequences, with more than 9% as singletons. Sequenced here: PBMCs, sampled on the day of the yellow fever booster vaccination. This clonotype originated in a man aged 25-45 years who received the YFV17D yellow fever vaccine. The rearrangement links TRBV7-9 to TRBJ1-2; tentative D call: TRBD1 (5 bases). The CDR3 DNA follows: TGTGCCAGCAGCTTATCGACAGTCACTAACTATGGCTACACCTTC. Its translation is CASSLSTVTNYGYTF.